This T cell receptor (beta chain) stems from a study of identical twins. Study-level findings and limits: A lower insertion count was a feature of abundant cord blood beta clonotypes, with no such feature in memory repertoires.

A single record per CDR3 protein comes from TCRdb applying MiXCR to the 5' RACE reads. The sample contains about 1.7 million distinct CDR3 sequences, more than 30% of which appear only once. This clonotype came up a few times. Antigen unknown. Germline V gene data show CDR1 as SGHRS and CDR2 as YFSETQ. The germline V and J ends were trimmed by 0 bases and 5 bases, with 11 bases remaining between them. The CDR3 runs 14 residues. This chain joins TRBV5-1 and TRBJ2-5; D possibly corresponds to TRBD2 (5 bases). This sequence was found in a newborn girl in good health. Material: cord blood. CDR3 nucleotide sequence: TGCGCCAGCAGCTTGGTGATCGGGGATGAGACCCAGTACTTC. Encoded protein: CASSLVIGDETQYF.